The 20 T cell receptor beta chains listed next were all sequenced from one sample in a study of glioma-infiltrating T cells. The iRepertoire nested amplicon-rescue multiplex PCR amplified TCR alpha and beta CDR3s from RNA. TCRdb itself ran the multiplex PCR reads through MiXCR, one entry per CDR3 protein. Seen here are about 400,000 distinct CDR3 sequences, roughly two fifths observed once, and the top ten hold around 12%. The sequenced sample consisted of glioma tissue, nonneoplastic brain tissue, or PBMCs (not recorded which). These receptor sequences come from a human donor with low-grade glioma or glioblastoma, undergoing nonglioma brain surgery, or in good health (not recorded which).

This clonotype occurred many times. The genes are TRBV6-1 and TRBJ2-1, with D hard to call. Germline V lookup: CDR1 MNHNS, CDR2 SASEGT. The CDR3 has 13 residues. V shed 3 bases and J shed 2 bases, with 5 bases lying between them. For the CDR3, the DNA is TGTGCCAGCAGTGATGGAGCCTACAATGAGCAGTTCTTC. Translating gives CASSDGAYNEQFF.

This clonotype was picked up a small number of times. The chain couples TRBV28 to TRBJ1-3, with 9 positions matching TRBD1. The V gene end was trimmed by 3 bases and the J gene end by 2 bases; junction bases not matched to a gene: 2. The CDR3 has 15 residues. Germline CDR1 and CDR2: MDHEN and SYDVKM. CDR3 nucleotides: TGTGCCAGCAGTTTCGGACAGGGGCCTGGAAACACCATATATTTT. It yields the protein CASSFGQGPGNTIYF.

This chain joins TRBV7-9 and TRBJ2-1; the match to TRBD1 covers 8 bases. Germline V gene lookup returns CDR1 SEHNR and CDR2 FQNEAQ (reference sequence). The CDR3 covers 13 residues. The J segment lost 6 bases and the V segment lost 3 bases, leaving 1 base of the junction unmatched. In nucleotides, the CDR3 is TGTGCCAGCAGCTTGGGACAGGCCAATGAGCAGTTCTTC. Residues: CASSLGQANEQFF.

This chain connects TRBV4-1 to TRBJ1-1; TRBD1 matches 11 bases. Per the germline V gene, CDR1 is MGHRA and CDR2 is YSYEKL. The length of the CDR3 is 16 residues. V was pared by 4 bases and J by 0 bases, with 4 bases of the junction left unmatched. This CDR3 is CASSPRTGGVNTEAFF. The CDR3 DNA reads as TGCGCCAGCAGCCCTCGGACAGGGGGCGTGAACACTGAAGCTTTCTTT.

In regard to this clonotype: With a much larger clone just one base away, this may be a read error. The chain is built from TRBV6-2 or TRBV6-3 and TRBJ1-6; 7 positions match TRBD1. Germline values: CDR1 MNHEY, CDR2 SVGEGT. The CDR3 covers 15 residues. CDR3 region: CAGSLQGSYNSPLHF. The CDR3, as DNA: TGTGCCGGCAGTTTACAGGGGTCCTATAATTCACCCCTCCACTTT.

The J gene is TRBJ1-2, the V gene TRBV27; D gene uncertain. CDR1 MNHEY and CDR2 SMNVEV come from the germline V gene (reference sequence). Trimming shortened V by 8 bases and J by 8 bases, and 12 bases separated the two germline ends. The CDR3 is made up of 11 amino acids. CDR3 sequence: CASGPGSGYTF. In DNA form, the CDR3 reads TGTGCCAGCGGGCCGGGATCGGGCTACACCTTC.

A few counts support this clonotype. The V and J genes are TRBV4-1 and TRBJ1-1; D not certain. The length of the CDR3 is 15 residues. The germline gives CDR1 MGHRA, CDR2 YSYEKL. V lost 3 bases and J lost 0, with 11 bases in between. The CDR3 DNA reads TGCGCCAGCAGCCACTACACAACAATGAACACTGAAGCTTTCTTT. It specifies CASSHYTTMNTEAFF.

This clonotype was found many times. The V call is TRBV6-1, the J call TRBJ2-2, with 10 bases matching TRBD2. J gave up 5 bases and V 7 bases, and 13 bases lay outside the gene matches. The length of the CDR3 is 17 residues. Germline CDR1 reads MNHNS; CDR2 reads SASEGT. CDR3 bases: TGTGCCAGCACCATGCGAGGAGCGGGAGGGGAAACCGGGGAGCTGTTTTTT. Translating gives CASTMRGAGGETGELFF.

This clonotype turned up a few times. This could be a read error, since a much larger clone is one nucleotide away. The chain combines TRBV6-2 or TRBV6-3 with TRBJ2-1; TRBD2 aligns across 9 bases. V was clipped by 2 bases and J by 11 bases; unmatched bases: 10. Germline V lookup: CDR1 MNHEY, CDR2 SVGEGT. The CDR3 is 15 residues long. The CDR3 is CASSYAAGGPDKQFF. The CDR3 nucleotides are TGTGCCAGCAGTTACGCGGCGGGAGGGCCGGATAAGCAGTTCTTC.

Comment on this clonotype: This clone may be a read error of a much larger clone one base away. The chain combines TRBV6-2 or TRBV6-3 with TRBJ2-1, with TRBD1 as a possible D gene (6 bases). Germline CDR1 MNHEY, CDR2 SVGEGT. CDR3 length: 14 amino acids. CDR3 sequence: CASNRPPTGNGQFF. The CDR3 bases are TGTGCCAGCAACCGTCCCCCGACAGGCAATGGGCAGTTCTTC.

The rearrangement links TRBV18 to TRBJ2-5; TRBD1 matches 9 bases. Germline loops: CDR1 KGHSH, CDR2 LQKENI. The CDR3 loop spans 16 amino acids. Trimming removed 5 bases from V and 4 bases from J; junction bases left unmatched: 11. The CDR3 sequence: CASSSNTGGGGETQYF. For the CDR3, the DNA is TGTGCCAGCTCATCCAACACAGGGGGCGGAGGAGAGACCCAGTACTTC. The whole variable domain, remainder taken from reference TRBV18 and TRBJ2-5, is NAGVMQNPRHLVRRRGQEARLRCSPMKGHSHVYWYRQLPEEGLKFMVYLQKENIIDESGMPKERFSAEFPKEGPSILRIQQVVRGDSAAYFCASSSNTGGGGETQYFGPGTRLLVL.

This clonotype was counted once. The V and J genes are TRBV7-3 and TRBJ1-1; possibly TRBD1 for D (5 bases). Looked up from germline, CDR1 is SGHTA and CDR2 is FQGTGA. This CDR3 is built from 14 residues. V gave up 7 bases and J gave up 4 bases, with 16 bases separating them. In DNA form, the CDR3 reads TGTGCCAGCACCTCAGTAGGACAATTCACTGAAGCTTTCTTT. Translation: CASTSVGQFTEAFF.

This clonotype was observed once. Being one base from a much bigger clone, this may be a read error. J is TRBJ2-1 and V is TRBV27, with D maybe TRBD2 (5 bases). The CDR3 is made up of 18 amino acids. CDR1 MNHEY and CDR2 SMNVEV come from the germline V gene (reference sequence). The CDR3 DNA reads TGTGCCAGCAGTTCCATTGGTTTCGGCGGGCTTACCTACAATGAGCAGTCCTTC. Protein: CASSSIGFGGLTYNEQSF.

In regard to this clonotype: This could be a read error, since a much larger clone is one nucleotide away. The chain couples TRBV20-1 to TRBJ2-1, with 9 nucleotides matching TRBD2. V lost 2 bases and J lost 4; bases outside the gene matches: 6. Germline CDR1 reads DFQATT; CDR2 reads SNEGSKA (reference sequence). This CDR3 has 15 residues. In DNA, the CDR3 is TGCAGTGCTAGAACGTGGACTAGCGAATACAATGAGCAGTTCTTC. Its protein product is CSARTWTSEYNEQFF.

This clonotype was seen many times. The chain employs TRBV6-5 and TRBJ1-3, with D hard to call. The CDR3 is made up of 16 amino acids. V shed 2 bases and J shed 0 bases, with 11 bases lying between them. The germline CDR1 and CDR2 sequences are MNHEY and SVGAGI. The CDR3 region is CASSYRAILSGNTIYF. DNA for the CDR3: TGTGCCAGCAGTTACAGGGCCATTCTCTCTGGAAACACCATATATTTT.

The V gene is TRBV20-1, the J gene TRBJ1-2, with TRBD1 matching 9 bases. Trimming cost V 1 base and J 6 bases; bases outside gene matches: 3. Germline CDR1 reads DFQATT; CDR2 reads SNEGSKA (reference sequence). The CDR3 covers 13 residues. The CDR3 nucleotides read TGCAGTGCTAGAGGGGACAGGGCCGATGGCTACACCTTC. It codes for CSARGDRADGYTF.

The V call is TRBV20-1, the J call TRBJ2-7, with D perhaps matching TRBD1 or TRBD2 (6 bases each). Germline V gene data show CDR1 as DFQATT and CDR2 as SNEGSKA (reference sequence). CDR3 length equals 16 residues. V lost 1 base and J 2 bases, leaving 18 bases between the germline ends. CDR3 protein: CSARGGLGGATYEQYF. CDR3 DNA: TGCAGTGCTAGAGGAGGATTGGGGGGCGCGACCTACGAGCAGTACTTC.

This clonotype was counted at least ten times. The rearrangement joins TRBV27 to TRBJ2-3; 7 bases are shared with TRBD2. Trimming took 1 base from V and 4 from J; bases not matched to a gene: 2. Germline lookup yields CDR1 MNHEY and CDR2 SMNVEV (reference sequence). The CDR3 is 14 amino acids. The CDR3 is CASSLFRGADTQYF. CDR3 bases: TGTGCCAGCAGTTTATTCCGGGGGGCAGATACGCAGTATTTT.

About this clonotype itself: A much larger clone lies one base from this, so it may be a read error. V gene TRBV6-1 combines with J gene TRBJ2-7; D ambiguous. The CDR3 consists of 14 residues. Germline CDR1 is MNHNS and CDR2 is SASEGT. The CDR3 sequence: CASIEWTDSYEQYF. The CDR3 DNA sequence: TGTGCCAGCATTGAATGGACGGACTCCTACGAGCAGTACTTC.

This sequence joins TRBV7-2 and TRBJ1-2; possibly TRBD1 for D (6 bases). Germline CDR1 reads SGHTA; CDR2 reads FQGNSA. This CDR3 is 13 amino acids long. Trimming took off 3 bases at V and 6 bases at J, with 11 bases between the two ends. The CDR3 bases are TGTGCCAGCAGCTTTCAGGGGCCCAATGGCTACACCTTC. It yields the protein CASSFQGPNGYTF.